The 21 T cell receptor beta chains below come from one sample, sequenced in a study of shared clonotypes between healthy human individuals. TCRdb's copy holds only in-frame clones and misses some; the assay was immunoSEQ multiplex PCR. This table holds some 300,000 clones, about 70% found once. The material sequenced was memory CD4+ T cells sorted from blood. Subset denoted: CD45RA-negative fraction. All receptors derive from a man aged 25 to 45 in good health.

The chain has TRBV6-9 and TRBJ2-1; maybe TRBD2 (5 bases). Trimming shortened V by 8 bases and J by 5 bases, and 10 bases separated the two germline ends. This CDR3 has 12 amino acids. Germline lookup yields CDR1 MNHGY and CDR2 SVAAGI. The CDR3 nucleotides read TGTGCCAGCGTCCCTAGCAACAATGAGCAGTTCTTC. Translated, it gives CASVPSNNEQFF.

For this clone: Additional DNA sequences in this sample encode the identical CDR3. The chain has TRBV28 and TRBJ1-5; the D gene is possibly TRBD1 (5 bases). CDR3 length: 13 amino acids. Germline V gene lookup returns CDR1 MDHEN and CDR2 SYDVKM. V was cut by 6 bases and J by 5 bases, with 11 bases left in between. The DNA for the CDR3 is TGTGCCAGCAGATGGGGCAGGGATCAGCCCCAGCATTTT. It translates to CASRWGRDQPQHF.

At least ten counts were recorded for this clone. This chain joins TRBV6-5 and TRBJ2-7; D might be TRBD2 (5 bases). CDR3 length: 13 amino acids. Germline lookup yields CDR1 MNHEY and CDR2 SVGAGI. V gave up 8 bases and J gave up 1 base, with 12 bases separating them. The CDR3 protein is CASGNGISYEQYF. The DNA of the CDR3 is TGTGCCAGCGGGAACGGGATTTCCTACGAGCAGTACTTC.

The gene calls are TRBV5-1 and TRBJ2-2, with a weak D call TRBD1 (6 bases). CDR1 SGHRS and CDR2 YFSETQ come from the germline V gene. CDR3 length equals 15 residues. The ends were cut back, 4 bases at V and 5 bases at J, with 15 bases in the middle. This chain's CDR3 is CASSPLTGQTGELFF. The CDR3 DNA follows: TGCGCCAGCAGCCCTTTAACGGGACAAACCGGGGAGCTGTTTTTT.

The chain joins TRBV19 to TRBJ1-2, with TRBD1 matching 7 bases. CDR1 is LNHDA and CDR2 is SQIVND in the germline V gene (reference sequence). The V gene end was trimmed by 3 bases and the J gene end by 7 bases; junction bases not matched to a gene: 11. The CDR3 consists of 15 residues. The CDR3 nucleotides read TGTGCCAGTAGTATCCGGGACGACAGGGACTCTGGCTACACCTTC. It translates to CASSIRDDRDSGYTF.

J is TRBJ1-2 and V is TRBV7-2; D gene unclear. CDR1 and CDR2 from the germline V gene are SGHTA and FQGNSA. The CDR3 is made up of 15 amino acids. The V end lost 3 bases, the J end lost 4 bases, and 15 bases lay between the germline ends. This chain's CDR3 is CASSFSPALAYGYTF. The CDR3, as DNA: TGTGCCAGCAGCTTTAGTCCAGCCCTTGCCTATGGCTACACCTTC.

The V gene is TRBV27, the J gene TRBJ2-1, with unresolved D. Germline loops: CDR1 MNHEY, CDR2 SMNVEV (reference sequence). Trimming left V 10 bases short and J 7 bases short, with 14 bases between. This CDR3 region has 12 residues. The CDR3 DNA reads TGTGCCACCGAAGACACAGAGAATGAGCAGTTCTTC. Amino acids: CATEDTENEQFF.

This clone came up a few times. CDR3 sequence: CASSLGVGLGYNEQFF. The CDR3 nucleotides are TGCGCCAGCAGCTTGGGGGTTGGGCTGGGATACAATGAGCAGTTCTTC. This chain links TRBV5-1 with TRBJ2-1, with D hard to call. The ends were cut back, 0 bases at V and 4 bases at J, with 14 bases in the middle. Germline V CDR1 and CDR2: SGHRS, YFSETQ. The length of the CDR3 is 16 residues.

The CDR3 region is CASSLPGGASEQYF. DNA for the CDR3: TGTGCCAGCAGTTTGCCAGGGGGCGCATCCGAGCAGTACTTC. The J gene is TRBJ2-7, the V gene TRBV6-6; 8 bases are shared with TRBD1. The CDR3 is made up of 14 amino acids. CDR1 and CDR2 (germline): MNHNY, SVGAGI (reference sequence). Trimming removed 4 bases from V and 6 bases from J; junction bases left unmatched: 8.

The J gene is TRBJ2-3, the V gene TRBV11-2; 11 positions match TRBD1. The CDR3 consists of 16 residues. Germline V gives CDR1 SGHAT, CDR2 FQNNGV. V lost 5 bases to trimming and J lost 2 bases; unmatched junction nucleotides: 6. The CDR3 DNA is TGTGCCAGCAGCCACGGACAGGGGGCTTTCACAGATACGCAGTATTTT. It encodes CASSHGQGAFTDTQYF.

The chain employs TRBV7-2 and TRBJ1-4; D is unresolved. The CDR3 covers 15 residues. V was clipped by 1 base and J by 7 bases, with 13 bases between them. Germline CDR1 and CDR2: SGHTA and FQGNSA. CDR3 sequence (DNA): TGTGCCAGCAGCTTAGGGGCGCGCTGGGGTGAAAAACTGTTTTTT. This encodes CASSLGARWGEKLFF.

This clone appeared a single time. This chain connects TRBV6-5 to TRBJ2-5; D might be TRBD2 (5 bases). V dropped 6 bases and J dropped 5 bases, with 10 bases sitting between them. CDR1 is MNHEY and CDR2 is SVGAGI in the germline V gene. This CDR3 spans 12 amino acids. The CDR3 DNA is TGTGCCAGCAGAGAGGGAGTCGAGACCCAGTACTTC. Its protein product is CASREGVETQYF.

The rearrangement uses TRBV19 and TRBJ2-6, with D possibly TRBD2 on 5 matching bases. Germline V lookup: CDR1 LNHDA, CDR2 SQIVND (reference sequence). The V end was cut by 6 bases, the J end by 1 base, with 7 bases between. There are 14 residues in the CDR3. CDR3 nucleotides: TGTGCCAGTAGACGGGAATCTGGGGCCAACGTCCTGACTTTC. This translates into CASRRESGANVLTF.

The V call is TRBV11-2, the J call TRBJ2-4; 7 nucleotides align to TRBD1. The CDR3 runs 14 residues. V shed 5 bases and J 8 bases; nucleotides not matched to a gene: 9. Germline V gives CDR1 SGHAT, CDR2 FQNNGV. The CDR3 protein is CASSNPTGIYIQYF. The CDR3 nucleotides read TGTGCCAGCAGCAACCCGACAGGGATATACATTCAGTACTTC.

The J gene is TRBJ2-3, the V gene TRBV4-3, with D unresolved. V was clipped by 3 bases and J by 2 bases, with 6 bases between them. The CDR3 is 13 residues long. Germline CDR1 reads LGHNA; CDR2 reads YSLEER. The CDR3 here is CASSHGFTDTQYF. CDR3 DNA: TGCGCCAGCAGCCATGGTTTCACAGATACGCAGTATTTT.

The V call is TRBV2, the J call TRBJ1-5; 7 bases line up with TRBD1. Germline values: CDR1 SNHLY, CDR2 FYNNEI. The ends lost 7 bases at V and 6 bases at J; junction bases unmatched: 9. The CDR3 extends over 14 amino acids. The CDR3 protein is CASTIGQAGQPQHF. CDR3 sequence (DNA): TGTGCCAGCACGATCGGACAGGCGGGTCAGCCCCAGCATTTT. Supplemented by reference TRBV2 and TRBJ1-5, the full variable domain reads EPEVTQTPSHQVTQMGQEVILRCVPISNHLYFYWYRQILGQKVEFLVSFYNNEISEKSEIFDDQFSVERPDGSNFTLKIRSTKLEDSAMYFCASTIGQAGQPQHFGDGTRLSIL.

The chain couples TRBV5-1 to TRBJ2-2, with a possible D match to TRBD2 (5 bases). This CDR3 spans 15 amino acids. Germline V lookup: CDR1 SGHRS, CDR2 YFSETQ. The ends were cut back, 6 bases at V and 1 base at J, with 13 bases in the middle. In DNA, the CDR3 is TGCGCCAGCAACGACGGGCGGGTGAACACCGGGGAGCTGTTTTTT. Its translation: CASNDGRVNTGELFF.

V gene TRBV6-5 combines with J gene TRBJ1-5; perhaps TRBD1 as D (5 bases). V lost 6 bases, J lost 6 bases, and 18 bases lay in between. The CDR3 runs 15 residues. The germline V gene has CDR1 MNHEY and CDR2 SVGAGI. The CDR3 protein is CASSPRLGVGQPQHF. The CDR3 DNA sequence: TGTGCCAGCAGCCCCAGGTTGGGGGTGGGTCAGCCCCAGCATTTT.

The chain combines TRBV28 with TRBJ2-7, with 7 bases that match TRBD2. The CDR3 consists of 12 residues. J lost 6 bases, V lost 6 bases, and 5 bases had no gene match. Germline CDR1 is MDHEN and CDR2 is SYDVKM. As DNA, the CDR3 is TGTGCCAGCAGCCTGCCGGGGGGCGAGCAGTACTTC. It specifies CASSLPGGEQYF.

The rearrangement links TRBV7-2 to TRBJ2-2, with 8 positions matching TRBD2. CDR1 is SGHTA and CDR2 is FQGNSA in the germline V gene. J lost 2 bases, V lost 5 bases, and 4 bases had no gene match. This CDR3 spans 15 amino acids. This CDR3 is CASSLTSVNTGELFF. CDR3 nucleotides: TGTGCCAGCAGCCTGACTAGCGTCAACACCGGGGAGCTGTTTTTT. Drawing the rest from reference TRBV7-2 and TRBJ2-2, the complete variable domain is GAGVSQSPSNKVTEKGKDVELRCDPISGHTALYWYRQSLGQGLEFLIYFQGNSAPDKSGLPSDRFSAERTGGSVSTLTIQRTQQEDSAVYLCASSLTSVNTGELFFGEGSRLTVL.

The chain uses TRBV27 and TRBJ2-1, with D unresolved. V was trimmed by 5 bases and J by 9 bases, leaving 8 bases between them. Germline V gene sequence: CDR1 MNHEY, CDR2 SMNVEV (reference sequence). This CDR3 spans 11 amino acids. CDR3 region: CASSLRGEQFF. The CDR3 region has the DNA TGTGCCAGCAGTCTCCGTGGTGAGCAGTTCTTC.